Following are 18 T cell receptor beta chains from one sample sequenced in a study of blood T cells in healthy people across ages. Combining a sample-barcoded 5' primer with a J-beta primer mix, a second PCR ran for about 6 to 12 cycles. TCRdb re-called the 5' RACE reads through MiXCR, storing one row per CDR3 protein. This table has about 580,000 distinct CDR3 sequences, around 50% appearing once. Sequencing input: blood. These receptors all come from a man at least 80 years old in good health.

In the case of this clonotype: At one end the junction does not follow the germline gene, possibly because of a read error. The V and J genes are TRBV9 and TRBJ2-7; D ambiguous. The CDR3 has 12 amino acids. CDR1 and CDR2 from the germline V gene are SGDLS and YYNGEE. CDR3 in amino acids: CASSINSGEQYF. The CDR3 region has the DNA TGTGCCAGCAGCATCAACAGTGGCGAGCAGTACTTT.

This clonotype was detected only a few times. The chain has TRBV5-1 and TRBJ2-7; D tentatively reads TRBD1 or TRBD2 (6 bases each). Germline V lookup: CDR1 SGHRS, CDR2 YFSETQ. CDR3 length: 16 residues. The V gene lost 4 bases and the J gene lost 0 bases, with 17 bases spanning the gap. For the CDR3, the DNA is TGCGCCAGCAGCCGGGGGTCAGGGACAAGCTCCTACGAGCAGTACTTC. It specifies CASSRGSGTSSYEQYF.

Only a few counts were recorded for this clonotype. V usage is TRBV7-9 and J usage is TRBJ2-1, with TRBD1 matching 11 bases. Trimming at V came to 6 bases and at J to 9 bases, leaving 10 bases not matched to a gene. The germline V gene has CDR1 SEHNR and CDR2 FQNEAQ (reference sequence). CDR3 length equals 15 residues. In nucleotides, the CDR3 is TGTGCCAGCAGAATGACCGGGACAGGGGGTTCTGAGCAGTTCTTC. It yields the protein CASRMTGTGGSEQFF.

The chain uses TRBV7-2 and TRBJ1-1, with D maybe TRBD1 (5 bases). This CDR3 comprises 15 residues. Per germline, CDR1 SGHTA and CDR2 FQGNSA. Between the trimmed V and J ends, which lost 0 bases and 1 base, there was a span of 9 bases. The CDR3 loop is CASSLAGGSNTEAFF. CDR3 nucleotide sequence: TGTGCCAGCAGCTTAGCCGGGGGATCGAACACTGAAGCTTTCTTT. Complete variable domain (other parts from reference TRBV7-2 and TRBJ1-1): GAGVSQSPSNKVTEKGKDVELRCDPISGHTALYWYRQSLGQGLEFLIYFQGNSAPDKSGLPSDRFSAERTGGSVSTLTIQRTQQEDSAVYLCASSLAGGSNTEAFFGQGTRLTVV.

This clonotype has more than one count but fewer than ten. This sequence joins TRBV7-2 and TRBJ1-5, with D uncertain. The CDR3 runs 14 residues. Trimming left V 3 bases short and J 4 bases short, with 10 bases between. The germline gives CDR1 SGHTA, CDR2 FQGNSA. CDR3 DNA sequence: TGTGCCAGCAGCTTTACGGCAGCTAATCAGCCCCAGCATTTT. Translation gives CASSFTAANQPQHF.

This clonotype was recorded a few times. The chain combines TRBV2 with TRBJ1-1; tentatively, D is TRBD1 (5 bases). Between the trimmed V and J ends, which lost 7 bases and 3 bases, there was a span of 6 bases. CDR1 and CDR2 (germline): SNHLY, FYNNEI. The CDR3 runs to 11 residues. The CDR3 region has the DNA TGTGCCAGCACAGGGTACACTGAAGCTTTCTTT. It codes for CASTGYTEAFF.

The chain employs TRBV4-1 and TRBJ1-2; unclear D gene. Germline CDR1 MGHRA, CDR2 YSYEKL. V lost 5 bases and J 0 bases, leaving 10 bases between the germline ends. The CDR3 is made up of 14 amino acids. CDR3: CASSTGLSNYGYTF. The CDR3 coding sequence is TGCGCCAGCAGCACGGGTCTCTCTAACTATGGCTACACCTTC.

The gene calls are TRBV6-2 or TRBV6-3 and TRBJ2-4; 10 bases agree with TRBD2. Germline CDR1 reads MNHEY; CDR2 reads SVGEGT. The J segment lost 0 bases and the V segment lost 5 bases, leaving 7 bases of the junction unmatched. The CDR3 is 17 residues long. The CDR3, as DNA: TGTGCCAGCAGTCGGGAACTAGCGGGGCTAGCCAAAAACATTCAGTACTTC. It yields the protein CASSRELAGLAKNIQYF.

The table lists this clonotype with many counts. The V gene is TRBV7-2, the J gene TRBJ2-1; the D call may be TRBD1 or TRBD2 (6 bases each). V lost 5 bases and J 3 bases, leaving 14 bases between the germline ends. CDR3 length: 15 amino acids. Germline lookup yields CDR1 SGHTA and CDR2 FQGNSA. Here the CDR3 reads CASSRHGGGYNEQFF. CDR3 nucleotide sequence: TGTGCCAGCAGCCGCCACGGGGGCGGCTACAATGAGCAGTTCTTC.

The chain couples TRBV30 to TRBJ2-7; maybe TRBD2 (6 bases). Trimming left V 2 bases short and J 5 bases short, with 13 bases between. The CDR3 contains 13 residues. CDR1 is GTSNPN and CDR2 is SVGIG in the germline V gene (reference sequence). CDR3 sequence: CAWSLDGGNEQYF. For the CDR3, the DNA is TGTGCCTGGAGTTTGGACGGGGGAAACGAGCAGTACTTC. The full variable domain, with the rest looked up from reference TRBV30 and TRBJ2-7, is SQTIHQWPATLVQPVGSPLSLECTVEGTSNPNLYWYRQAAGRGLQLLFYSVGIGQISSEVPQNLSASRPQDRQFILSSKKLLLSDSGFYLCAWSLDGGNEQYFGPGTRLTVT.

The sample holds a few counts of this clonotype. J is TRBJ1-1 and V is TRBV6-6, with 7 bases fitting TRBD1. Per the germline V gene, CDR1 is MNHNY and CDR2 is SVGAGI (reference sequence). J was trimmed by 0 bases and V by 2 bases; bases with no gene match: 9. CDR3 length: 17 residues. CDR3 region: CASSYKLGTAMNTEAFF. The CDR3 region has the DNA TGTGCCAGCAGTTACAAACTCGGGACAGCAATGAACACTGAAGCTTTCTTT.

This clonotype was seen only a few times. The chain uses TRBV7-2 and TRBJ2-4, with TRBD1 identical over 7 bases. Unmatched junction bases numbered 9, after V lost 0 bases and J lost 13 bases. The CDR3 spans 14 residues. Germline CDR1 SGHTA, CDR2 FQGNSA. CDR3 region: CASSLAGTDRRQYF. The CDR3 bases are TGTGCCAGCAGCTTAGCGGGGACAGACCGTCGGCAGTACTTC.

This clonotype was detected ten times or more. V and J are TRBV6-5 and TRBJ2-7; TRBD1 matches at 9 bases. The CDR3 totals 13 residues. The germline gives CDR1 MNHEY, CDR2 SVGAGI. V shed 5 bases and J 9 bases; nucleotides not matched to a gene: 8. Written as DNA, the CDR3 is TGTGCCAGCAGTGCAAAACAGGGGGCTCGGCAGTACTTC. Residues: CASSAKQGARQYF.

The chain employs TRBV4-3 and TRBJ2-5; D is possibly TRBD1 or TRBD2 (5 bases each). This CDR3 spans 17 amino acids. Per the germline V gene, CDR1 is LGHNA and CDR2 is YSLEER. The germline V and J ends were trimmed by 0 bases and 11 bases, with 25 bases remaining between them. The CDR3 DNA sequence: TGCGCCAGCAGCCAAGAGGCAGGGATCCTAGTTAGTGGGGAGCAGTACTTC. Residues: CASSQEAGILVSGEQYF.

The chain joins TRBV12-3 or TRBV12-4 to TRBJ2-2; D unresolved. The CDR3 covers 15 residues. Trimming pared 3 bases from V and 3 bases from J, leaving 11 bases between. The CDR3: CASSLYGSDTGELFF. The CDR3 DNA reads TGTGCCAGCAGTTTGTATGGGTCGGACACCGGGGAGCTGTTTTTT.

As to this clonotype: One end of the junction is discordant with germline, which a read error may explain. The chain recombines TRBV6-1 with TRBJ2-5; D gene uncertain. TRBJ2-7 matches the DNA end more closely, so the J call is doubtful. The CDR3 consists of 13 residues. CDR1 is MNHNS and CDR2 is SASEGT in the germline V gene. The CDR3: CASSEALEYEQYF. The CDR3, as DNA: TGCGCCAGCAGTGAAGCGCTAGAATACGAGCAGTACTTC.

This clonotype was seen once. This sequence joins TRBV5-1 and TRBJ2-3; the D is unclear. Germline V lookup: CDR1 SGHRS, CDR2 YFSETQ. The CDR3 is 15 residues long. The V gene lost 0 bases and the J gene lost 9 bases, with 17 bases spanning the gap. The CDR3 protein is CASSLAGVRAETQYF. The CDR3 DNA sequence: TGCGCCAGCAGCTTGGCTGGGGTACGCGCGGAGACGCAGTATTTT.

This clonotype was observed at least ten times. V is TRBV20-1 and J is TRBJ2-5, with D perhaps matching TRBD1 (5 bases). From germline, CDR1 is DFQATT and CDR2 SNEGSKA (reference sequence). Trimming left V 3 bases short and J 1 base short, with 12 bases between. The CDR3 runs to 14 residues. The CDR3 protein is CSASLREPQETQYF. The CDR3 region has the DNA TGCAGTGCTAGCCTCAGGGAACCCCAAGAGACCCAGTACTTC.